What follows are 4 T cell receptor beta chains derived from one specimen sequenced in a study of cytotoxic CD8 clonotypes in ibrutinib-treated CLL (dated by TCRdb to about 2021). Read against the paper, the sample's time point label means: approximately 25 months on ibrutinib. Library preparation was by the immunoSEQ multiplex PCR assay. The table was pulled from immuneACCESS by TCRdb, which kept in-frame rearrangements only. Such tables lose some clones; where checked, under half of the loss comes from unresolved V genes, and the rest has no known cause. This sample holds around 130,000 clones; approximately 80% were observed only once. The ten largest make up around 3.3% of the sample. The sample consisted of PBMCs, taken after 24 months of ibrutinib treatment. The source of these receptors is a human donor with chronic lymphocytic leukemia.

V is TRBV29-1 and J is TRBJ2-2; 7 bases agree with TRBD2. Germline V gives CDR1 SQVTM, CDR2 ANQGSEA. This CDR3 spans 14 amino acids. The trim removed 2 bases at V and 4 bases at J, leaving 4 bases unmatched. The DNA for the CDR3 is TGCAGCGTTGAATCGGGGGGAGTCACCGGGGAGCTGTTTTTT. It is translated as CSVESGGVTGELFF.

CDR3 protein: CASSENSGNTIYF. The CDR3 DNA sequence: TGTGCCAGCAGTGAAAACTCTGGAAACACCATATATTTT. The chain is built from TRBV6-5 and TRBJ1-3; D unresolved. V was pared by 5 bases and J by 0 bases, with 5 bases between. The CDR3 is 13 residues long. The germline V gene encodes CDR1 MNHEY and CDR2 SVGAGI.

This chain connects TRBV5-4 to TRBJ2-1, with 10 bases that match TRBD2. Per the germline V gene, CDR1 is SGHNT and CDR2 is YYREEE (reference sequence). The CDR3 length is 15 residues. V shed 4 bases and J 2 bases; nucleotides not matched to a gene: 3. The CDR3 region has the DNA TGTGCCAGCAGCGCAACTAGCGGGGCCTACAATGAGCAGTTCTTC. Translated: CASSATSGAYNEQFF.

This chain uses TRBV6-5 with TRBJ2-2, with 8 positions matching TRBD1. CDR3 length: 15 amino acids. Per the germline V gene, CDR1 is MNHEY and CDR2 is SVGAGI. Unmatched junction bases numbered 4, after V lost 1 base and J lost 6 bases. CDR3 region: CASSYLGQGAGELFF. CDR3 coding DNA: TGTGCCAGCAGTTACTTAGGACAGGGAGCCGGGGAGCTGTTTTTT.